This T cell receptor beta chain was obtained from a study of cytomegalovirus exposure and HLA in healthy donors. There are 13 residues in the CDR3. Germline V gene data show CDR1 as SQVTM and CDR2 as ANQGSEA. This clone was seen a handful of times. A junction boundary mismatches the germline segment, possibly from a read error. 60 Vbeta and 13 Jbeta primers were used in PCR. In the original workflow: Later reanalysis found 80 million or so unique TCR beta chains, some 10 million of them shared. The table came from immunoSEQ multiplex PCR; TCRdb's copy has only in-frame clones and leaves some out. The V and J calls and clone size were taken over from that table, and D and trimming were inferred from the DNA. The sample yields about 250,000 clones, around 80% seen once.

The rearrangement links TRBV29-1 to TRBJ2-4; 9 positions match TRBD2. Sequencing was done on a sample of PBMCs. This receptor was taken from a boy aged 10-17 years in good health and CMV-seronegative. The CDR3 DNA follows: TGCAGCGTGCGGGGACTAGCCACAAACATTCAGTACTTC. It specifies CSVRGLATNIQYF. Filled out from reference TRBV29-1 and TRBJ2-4, the complete variable domain reads SAVISQKPSRDICQRGTSLTIQCQVDSQVTMMFWYRQQPGQSLTLIATANQGSEATYESGFVIDKFPISRPNLTFSTLTVSNMSPEDSSIYLCSVRGLATNIQYFGAGTRLSVL.